A selection of T cell receptor beta chains follows, all from one sample in a study of vaccination and CD4 T cells after COVID-19. Which antigens these TCRs recognize remains unknown. TCRdb reprocessed the PCR reads via MiXCR and lists one record per CDR3 protein. This sample has 15,000 or so distinct CDR3 sequences, with over 45% found just once. Specimen: CD4+ T cells from blood, cultured in vitro. Every receptor here comes from a human donor who had recovered from COVID-19. Each CDR3 is given with its conserved first and last residue. The D gene is left open where the match is weak. Not all rows give a size; the values are once, few, many and, for expanded clones, a class.

>.|TRBV28|TRBJ2-5|TRBD1
TGTGCCAGCAGTCCCCGGACAGGGAGCCTAAAAGAGACCCAGTACTTC
CASSPRTGSLKETQYF
>few|TRBV27|TRBJ2-1|.
TGTGCCAGCAGTTTACGACCGGAAGTCAATGAGCAGTTCTTC
CASSLRPEVNEQFF
>.|TRBV28|TRBJ1-4|.
TGTGCCAGCAGTACCAACAGGGAAGGTGAAAAACTGTTTTTT
CASSTNREGEKLFF
>.|TRBV20-1|TRBJ1-5|.
TGCAGTGCTACCACTGCGGGCGGTAATCAGCCCCAGCATTTT
CSATTAGGNQPQHF
>.|TRBV20-1|TRBJ1-1|.
TGCAGTGCTATAGGCCATAACACTGAAGCTTTCTTT
CSAIGHNTEAFF
>few|TRBV4-2|TRBJ2-2|.
TGTGCCAGCAGCCAAGATGCGGGGGCAGGCGGGGAGCTGTTTTTT
CASSQDAGAGGELFF
>.|TRBV29-1|TRBJ2-7|.
TGCAGCGTTGCCGACACGGGGTGGGCCGAGCAGTACTTC
CSVADTGWAEQYF
>.|TRBV25-1|TRBJ1-4|.
TGTGCCAGCAGTGATCCAGGGGCCCCCATGTTTTTT
CASSDPGAPMFF
>.|TRBV10-3|TRBJ2-7|.
TGTGCCATCAGCTCCGACGGAGGGAGATACTACGAGCAGTACTTC
CAISSDGGRYYEQYF
>medium-sized|TRBV29-1|TRBJ1-2|.
TGCAGCGTTCAACGGGATTTTGGCTACACCTTC
CSVQRDFGYTF
>.|TRBV19|TRBJ1-5|.
TGTGCCAGTAGTATGGAGGGCTTGGGGCCCCAGCATTTT
CASSMEGLGPQHF
>.|TRBV19|TRBJ2-2|TRBD2
TGTGCCAGTAGTATCCTTGGGGGTCTAGCGGGAATGTCCGGGGAGCTGTTTTTT
CASSILGGLAGMSGELFF
>.|TRBV7-7|TRBJ2-5|.
TGTGCTAGCAGCCGATCATCCCAAGAGACCCAGTACTTC
CASSRSSQETQYF
>medium-sized|TRBV5-6|TRBJ2-1|.
TGTGCCAGCAGCTTGTTGGACTCGGGCTCCTACAATGAGCAGTTCTTC
CASSLLDSGSYNEQFF
>few|TRBV20-1|TRBJ1-2|.
TGCAGTGCCCCCTTGGGGGCTCGTGGCTACACCTTC
CSAPLGARGYTF
>once|TRBV20-1|TRBJ2-1|.
TGCAGTGCTAGTGGGACAGCGGGTGAGCAGTTCTTC
CSASGTAGEQFF
>.|TRBV21-1|TRBJ1-2|.
TGTGCCAGCAGGGGACAGGGATATGGCTACACCTTC
CASRGQGYGYTF
>.|TRBV20-1|TRBJ1-1|TRBD1
TGCAGTGCTGCGGGACAGCATGAAGCTTTCTTT
CSAAGQHEAFF
>.|TRBV24-1|TRBJ1-1|.
TGTGCCACCAGTGATTTGCAGAGGGACCCTCCTGAAGCTTTCTTT
CATSDLQRDPPEAFF
>.|TRBV11-3|TRBJ2-1|TRBD2
TGTGCCAGCACTAGCGGGGGCCGCAGCTCCTACAATGAGCAGTTCTTC
CASTSGGRSSYNEQFF
>large|TRBV6-2/TRBV6-3|TRBJ2-7|.
TGTGCCAGCAACCTACAGGGACGCTATTTCGAGCAGTACTTC
CASNLQGRYFEQYF
>.|TRBV10-1|TRBJ2-2|TRBD1
TGCGCCAGCAGTGGGCCAGACAGGGTGGCCCTCCGAGGGAACACCGGGGAGCTGTTTTTT
CASSGPDRVALRGNTGELFF
>few|TRBV11-3|TRBJ2-7|TRBD1
TGTGCCAGCAGCTTAGTGACAGGGGCTTCCGAGCAGTACTTC
CASSLVTGASEQYF
>.|TRBV20-1|TRBJ2-7|.
TGCAGTGCTAGAGGAGGCGGGAACTACGAGCAGTACTTC
CSARGGGNYEQYF
>.|TRBV7-9|TRBJ2-7|.
TGTGCCAGCAGCTTAGGACACTCATCGCCCCTCGAGCAGTACTTC
CASSLGHSSPLEQYF
>.|TRBV7-6|TRBJ2-1|.
TGTGCCAGCAGCTTGGACCCTAGCGCCCTGCCCTACAATGAGCAGTTCTTC
CASSLDPSALPYNEQFF
>.|TRBV6-1|TRBJ2-5|.
TGTGCCATCAGTGAGTTCGGCAGGGGTAGGGAGACCCAGTACTTC
CAISEFGRGRETQYF
>.|TRBV12-3/TRBV12-4|TRBJ2-2|.
TGTGCCAGCAGTTTGACGGGTTATACCGGGGAGCTGTTTTTT
CASSLTGYTGELFF
>.|TRBV11-2|TRBJ1-5|.
TGTGCCAGCAGCCCCGGCAGGGAGCATTGTAATCAGCCCCAGCATTTT
CASSPGREHCNQPQHF
>.|TRBV20-1|TRBJ1-3|.
TGCAGTGCTAGAACTGTGTCCCGGTCCGGAAACACCATATATTTT
CSARTVSRSGNTIYF
>.|TRBV19|TRBJ2-1|.
TGTGCCAGTAGGGGGGTAGCCGACAATGAGCAGTTCTTC
CASRGVADNEQFF
>.|TRBV19|TRBJ2-7|.
TGTGCCAGTAGTTCCGGGGTTAGGGACGAGCAGTACTTC
CASSSGVRDEQYF
>few|TRBV11-3|TRBJ2-2|TRBD1
TGTGCCAGCCACAATCAGGGGGCCGACACCGGGGAGCTGTTTTTT
CASHNQGADTGELFF
>.|TRBV20-1|TRBJ1-2|.
TGCAGTGCTAGTCCCCTCGGACAGAAAGGCTACACCTTC
CSASPLGQKGYTF
>.|TRBV9|TRBJ1-2|.
TGTGCCAGCAGCGCTGAGTCTGGCTTTCACTATGGCTACACCTTC
CASSAESGFHYGYTF
>.|TRBV7-7|TRBJ2-3|.
TGTGCTAGCAGCGCCCTCCGGCCCACAGATACGCAGTATTTT
CASSALRPTDTQYF
>.|TRBV5-4|TRBJ2-5|TRBD1
TGTGCCAGCAGCTCCCAACAGGGGTCGCTCGAGACCCAGTACTTC
CASSSQQGSLETQYF
>few|TRBV19|TRBJ2-7|.
TGTGCCAGTAGTATACCCGACAGGACCTACGAGCAGTACTTC
CASSIPDRTYEQYF
>few|TRBV7-9|TRBJ2-7|.
TGTGCCAGCAGCCAGACCTATAACTCCTACGAGCAGTACTTC
CASSQTYNSYEQYF
>.|TRBV4-3|TRBJ1-2|.
TGCGCCAGCAGCCAAGAGATTCAGGGAATCTATGGCTACACCTTC
CASSQEIQGIYGYTF
>.|TRBV4-2|TRBJ1-1|.
TGTGCCAGCAGGGGCCCCAGCACTGAAGCTTTCTTT
CASRGPSTEAFF
>.|TRBV15|TRBJ2-5|.
TGTGCCACCAGCGAACAGGGTAATAGGGTGGCTGAGACCCAGTACTTC
CATSEQGNRVAETQYF
>few|TRBV27|TRBJ1-5|.
TGTGCCAGCAGTTTACGACAGCATCAGCCCCAGCATTTT
CASSLRQHQPQHF